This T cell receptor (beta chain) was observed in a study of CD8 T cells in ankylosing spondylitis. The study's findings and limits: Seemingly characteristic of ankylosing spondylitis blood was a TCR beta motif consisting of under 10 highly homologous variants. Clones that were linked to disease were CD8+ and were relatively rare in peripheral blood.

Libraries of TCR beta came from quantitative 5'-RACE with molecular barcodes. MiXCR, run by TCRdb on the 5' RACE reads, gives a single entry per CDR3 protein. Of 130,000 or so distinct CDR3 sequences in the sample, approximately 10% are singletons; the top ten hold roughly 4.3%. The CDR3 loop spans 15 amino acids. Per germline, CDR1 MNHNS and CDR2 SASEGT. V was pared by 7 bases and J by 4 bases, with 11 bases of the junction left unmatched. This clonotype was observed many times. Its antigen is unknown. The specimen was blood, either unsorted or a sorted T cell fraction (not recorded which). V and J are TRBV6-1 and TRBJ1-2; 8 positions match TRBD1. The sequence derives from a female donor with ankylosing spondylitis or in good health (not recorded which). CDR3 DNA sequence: TGTGCCAGCACCCTTAGGACAGGGCGCGGCTATGGCTACACCTTC. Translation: CASTLRTGRGYGYTF.